The 20 T cell receptor beta chains given below trace back to one sample, sequenced in a study of blood T cell repertoires in COVID-19. The data were produced by immunoSEQ multiplex PCR, yet TCRdb's version contains in-frame clones alone and is incomplete. This table holds tens of thousands of clones, roughly nine tenths found once. Sequenced: peripheral blood. The receptor set was obtained from a man between 60 and 75 years old with acute or convalescent COVID-19.

The chain uses TRBV27 and TRBJ1-4; D perhaps matches TRBD1 (5 bases). The germline gives CDR1 MNHEY, CDR2 SMNVEV (reference sequence). Trimming removed 6 bases from V and 3 bases from J, with 11 bases in between. The CDR3 has 14 residues. CDR3 bases: TGTGCCAGCAGAAGGCAGGGTTCTAATGAAAAACTGTTTTTT. Its protein is CASRRQGSNEKLFF.

The V and J genes are TRBV9 and TRBJ1-1; perhaps TRBD1 as D (5 bases). Looked up from germline, CDR1 is SGDLS and CDR2 is YYNGEE. The CDR3 has 18 amino acids. V lost 4 bases, J lost 3 bases, and 25 bases lay in between. The CDR3 coding sequence is TGTGCCAGCAGCCACACCCCCCCCCGACAGTTGGGGTACACTGAAGCTTTCTTT. This codes for CASSHTPPRQLGYTEAFF. Complete variable domain (other parts from reference TRBV9 and TRBJ1-1): DSGVTQTPKHLITATGQRVTLRCSPRSGDLSVYWYQQSLDQGLQFLIQYYNGEERAKGNILERFSAQQFPDLHSELNLSSLELGDSALYFCASSHTPPRQLGYTEAFFGQGTRLTVV.

The V and J genes are TRBV3-1 (or the pseudogene TRBV3-2) and TRBJ1-1; D unresolved. Trimming cost V 1 base and J 1 base, with 10 bases left between them. Germline lookup yields CDR1 LGHDT and CDR2 YNNKEL (reference sequence). This CDR3 spans 15 amino acids. The CDR3 reads CASSQGVRGNTEAFF. In DNA, the CDR3 is TGTGCCAGCAGCCAAGGAGTACGGGGGAACACTGAAGCTTTCTTT.

This chain uses TRBV10-3 with TRBJ1-6; 9 bases match TRBD1. CDR3 length: 14 residues. J gave up 10 bases and V 6 bases, and 7 bases lay outside the gene matches. The germline CDR1 and CDR2 sequences are ENHRY and SYGVKD. Here the CDR3 reads CAISPGTGTSPLHF. The DNA of the CDR3 is TGTGCCATCAGCCCGGGGACAGGGACCTCACCCCTCCACTTT.

This clone has just one count. The chain is built from TRBV5-1 and TRBJ2-3, with TRBD1 matching 8 bases. The CDR3 contains 16 residues. Germline V gene sequence: CDR1 SGHRS, CDR2 YFSETQ. V lost 0 bases, J lost 3 bases, and 6 bases stayed unmatched. The CDR3 protein is CASSLDGQGGTDTQYF. The CDR3 DNA sequence: TGCGCCAGCAGCTTGGACGGACAGGGTGGAACAGATACGCAGTATTTT. The full variable domain, completed using reference TRBV5-1 and TRBJ2-3, is KAGVTQTPRYLIKTRGQQVTLSCSPISGHRSVSWYQQTPGQGLQFLFEYFSETQRNKGNFPGRFSGRQFSNSRSEMNVSTLELGDSALYLCASSLDGQGGTDTQYFGPGTRLTVL.

This chain links TRBV5-1 with TRBJ2-2; 8 nucleotides align to TRBD2. The J segment lost 2 bases and the V segment lost 1 base, leaving 1 base of the junction unmatched. Germline loops: CDR1 SGHRS, CDR2 YFSETQ. CDR3 size: 15 residues. CDR3 sequence reads: CASSLTSGNTGELFF. For the CDR3, the DNA is TGCGCCAGCAGCTTGACTAGCGGCAACACCGGGGAGCTGTTTTTT.

The chain carries TRBV18 and TRBJ1-1; no firm D call. V dropped 4 bases and J dropped 1 base, with 13 bases sitting between them. The CDR3 has 15 amino acids. Germline V gene sequence: CDR1 KGHSH, CDR2 LQKENI. The CDR3 sequence: CASSRESQANTEAFF. CDR3 coding DNA: TGTGCCAGCTCACGGGAGTCTCAAGCGAACACTGAAGCTTTCTTT.

The chain combines TRBV7-2 with TRBJ1-5; the D is unclear. The CDR3 runs 13 residues. The V gene's germline CDR1 is SGHTA and CDR2 FQGNSA. Trimming left V 3 bases short and J 4 bases short, with 7 bases between. The CDR3 here is CASSLGRNQPQHF. The DNA for the CDR3 is TGTGCCAGCAGCTTGGGCCGGAATCAGCCCCAGCATTTT.

In the case of this clone: This sample also contains other DNA sequences that code for the same CDR3. V usage is TRBV4-1 and J usage is TRBJ2-7; 7 bases map to TRBD1. In germline, CDR1 is MGHRA, CDR2 YSYEKL. The CDR3 loop spans 14 amino acids. The V segment lost 1 base and the J segment 4 bases; nucleotides outside the gene matches: 4. As DNA, the CDR3 is TGCGCCAGCAGCCAAGCAAGGGGGCGTTACGAGCAGTACTTC. This gives the protein CASSQARGRYEQYF.

V is TRBV5-6 and J is TRBJ2-7; D uncertain. V dropped 0 bases and J dropped 4 bases, with 5 bases sitting between them. This CDR3 contains 12 residues. CDR1 SGHDT and CDR2 YYEEEE come from the germline V gene. The CDR3 coding sequence is TGTGCCAGCAGCTTGGCCTTGTACGAGCAGTACTTC. It specifies CASSLALYEQYF.

This clone was recorded only once. V is TRBV11-3 and J is TRBJ2-7; 7 bases align to TRBD2. CDR3 length: 14 residues. CDR1 is SGHNT and CDR2 is YENEEA in the germline V gene. Trimming took 5 bases from V and 3 from J; bases not matched to a gene: 7. CDR3 bases: TGTGCCAGCAGCCCGACGACGGGGGGCTACGAGCAGTACTTC. Its protein is CASSPTTGGYEQYF.

The J gene is TRBJ2-5, the V gene TRBV5-1, with a possible D match to TRBD1 (5 bases). This CDR3 spans 12 amino acids. Germline assignment: CDR1 SGHRS and CDR2 YFSETQ. V lost 1 base and J lost 5, with 6 bases in between. The chain's CDR3 is CASSLRGETQYF. Written as DNA, the CDR3 is TGCGCCAGCAGCTTGAGGGGTGAGACCCAGTACTTC.

Comments on this clone: Other DNA variants within this sample encode the same CDR3. The chain joins TRBV30 to TRBJ1-2, with TRBD1 matching over 10 bases. The CDR3 totals 15 residues. The junction had 13 bases not matched to a gene; V was cut back by 3 bases and J by 9 bases. Germline V gene lookup returns CDR1 GTSNPN and CDR2 SVGIG (reference sequence). The CDR3 bases are TGTGCCTGGAGCGTTCTCCGGGACAGGGGCATTCGCTACACCTTC. This sequence encodes CAWSVLRDRGIRYTF.

This rearrangement joins TRBV5-1 to TRBJ1-1, with 7 bases aligning to TRBD1. V was pared by 0 bases and J by 0 bases, with 2 bases of the junction left unmatched. This CDR3 region has 15 residues. CDR1 is SGHRS, CDR2 YFSETQ, per germline. The CDR3 nucleotides read TGCGCCAGCAGCTTGGTCGGGACAGTGAACACTGAAGCTTTCTTT. Translated: CASSLVGTVNTEAFF.

The rearrangement links TRBV5-5 to TRBJ1-6, with D perhaps matching TRBD1 (5 bases). V was trimmed by 7 bases and J by 6 bases, leaving 14 bases between them. The CDR3 has 14 amino acids. Germline values: CDR1 SGHKS, CDR2 YYEKEE (reference sequence). The CDR3 DNA sequence: TGTGCCAGCGGGGGGGGTCCCGTTAATTCACCCCTCCACTTT. This sequence encodes CASGGGPVNSPLHF.

The rearrangement links TRBV9 to TRBJ2-7; D ambiguous. The CDR3 has 15 amino acids. V shed 3 bases and J shed 3 bases, with 16 bases lying between them. From germline, CDR1 is SGDLS and CDR2 YYNGEE. The CDR3 DNA reads TGTGCCAGCAGCGCCACCGAATCGGAGTTCTACGAGCAGTACTTC. This codes for CASSATESEFYEQYF.

This clone was detected only a few times. This chain joins TRBV6-1 and TRBJ2-5, with TRBD2 as a possible D gene (6 bases). Germline CDR1 and CDR2: MNHNS and SASEGT. The CDR3 has 12 amino acids. The V end lost 7 bases, the J end lost 7 bases, and 13 bases lay between the germline ends. In DNA, the CDR3 is TGTGCCAGCAATTCGGGGGTTGGGACCCAGTACTTC. Amino acids: CASNSGVGTQYF.

The chain employs TRBV19 and TRBJ2-3, with no clear D. This CDR3 is 14 amino acids long. Trimming stripped 6 bases from V and 4 bases from J, with 14 bases between. The V gene's germline CDR1 is LNHDA and CDR2 SQIVND (reference sequence). The CDR3 bases are TGTGCCAGTAGCATCGCAGGTGCCTCAGATACGCAGTATTTT. Translation: CASSIAGASDTQYF.

This clone was seen a single time. The chain uses TRBV7-6 and TRBJ2-7; 11 bases map to TRBD1. Germline CDR1 reads SGHVS; CDR2 reads FNYEAQ. The CDR3 runs 16 residues. V was clipped by 5 bases and J by 2 bases; unmatched bases: 8. The CDR3 DNA follows: TGTGCCAGCAGCCTCGCCACGGGACAGGGGGCCTACGAGCAGTACTTC. Residues: CASSLATGQGAYEQYF.

The chain employs TRBV18 and TRBJ2-7; D is possibly TRBD1 (6 bases). The V and J ends lost 0 bases and 3 bases respectively, with 6 bases between them. The length of the CDR3 is 13 residues. CDR1 is KGHSH, CDR2 LQKENI, per germline. CDR3 nucleotide sequence: TGTGCCAGCTCACCACCGGACAGCTACGAGCAGTACTTC. This gives the protein CASSPPDSYEQYF.